This T cell receptor beta chain was profiled in a study of beta chain features in type 1 diabetes. Of the isolated RNA, all was reverse transcribed, and so the sequenced material was expressed TCRB transcripts. Clones were sequenced by immunoSEQ multiplex PCR, and TCRdb holds only the in-frame ones, with some missing. This table holds 640,000 or so clones, around 15% found once. The CDR3 consists of 13 residues. Looked up from germline, CDR1 is SQVTM and CDR2 is ANQGSEA. Trimming took off 6 bases at V and 4 bases at J, with 13 bases between the two ends. Findings and caveats of the study: People with Type 1 diabetes carried modestly yet significantly shorter TCRB CDR3s in all four CD4+ subsets. The question of HLA type influencing TCRB rearrangement was one that remained unresolved here.

For this clone: Its antigen is unidentified.

Based on CD45RO/CCR7/CD25/CD127/CD95/CD27, CD4+ regulatory, stem cell-like memory, naive and central memory cells were sorted. The sequence was collected from a man younger than 35 with type 1 diabetes. Sequenced sample: naive CD4+ T cells from blood. The gene calls are TRBV29-1 and TRBJ2-1; D might be TRBD1 (6 bases). The CDR3: CSVPLGGYNEQFF. The CDR3 DNA reads TGCAGCGTCCCACTAGGGGGTTACAATGAGCAGTTCTTC.